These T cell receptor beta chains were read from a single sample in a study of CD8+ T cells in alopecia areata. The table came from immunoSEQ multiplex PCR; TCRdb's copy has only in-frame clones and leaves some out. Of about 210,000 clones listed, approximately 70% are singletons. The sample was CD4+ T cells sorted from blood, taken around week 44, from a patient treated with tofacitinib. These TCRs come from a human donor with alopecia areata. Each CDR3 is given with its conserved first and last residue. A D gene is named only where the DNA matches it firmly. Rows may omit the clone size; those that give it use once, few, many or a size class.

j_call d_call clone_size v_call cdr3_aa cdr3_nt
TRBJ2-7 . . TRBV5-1 CASSESEYEQYF TGCGCCAGCAGCGAATCTGAGTACGAGCAGTACTTC
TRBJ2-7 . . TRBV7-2 CASSSSLALTTKQYF TGTGCCAGCAGCTCGTCACTCGCGCTTACTACGAAGCAGTACTTC
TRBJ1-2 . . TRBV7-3 CASSTPTGAGYTF TGTGCCAGCAGCACACCGACAGGAGCGGGCTACACCTTC
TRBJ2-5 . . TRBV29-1 CSVKPRGGETQYF TGCAGCGTTAAGCCCAGGGGAGGAGAGACCCAGTACTTC
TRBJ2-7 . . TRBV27 CASSLYNSYEQYF TGTGCCAGCAGCTTATATAATAGCTACGAGCAGTACTTC
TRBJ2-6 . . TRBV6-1 CASSAVSGANVLTF TGTGCCAGCAGTGCCGTGTCTGGGGCCAACGTCCTGACTTTC
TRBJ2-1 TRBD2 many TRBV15 CATSRELAGYNEQFF TGTGCCACCAGCAGAGAACTAGCGGGGTACAATGAGCAGTTCTTC
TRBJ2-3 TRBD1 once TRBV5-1 CASSPDRGTDTQYF TGCGCCAGCAGTCCGGACAGGGGCACAGATACGCAGTATTTT
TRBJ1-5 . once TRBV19 CASSTERNQPQHF TGTGCCAGTAGCACCGAGAGAAATCAGCCCCAGCATTTT
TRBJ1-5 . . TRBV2 CASTAGLLNQPQHF TGTGCCAGCACCGCGGGCCTGCTTAATCAGCCCCAGCATTTT
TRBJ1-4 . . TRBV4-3 CASSQDTKWTATNEKLFF TGCGCCAGCAGCCAAGACACAAAATGGACCGCAACTAATGAAAAACTGTTTTTT
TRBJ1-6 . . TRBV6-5 CASSPDPYSLHF TGTGCCAGCAGCCCGGACCCGTACTCCCTCCACTTT
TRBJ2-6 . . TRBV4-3 CASSQESGANVLTF TGCGCCAGCAGCCAGGAATCTGGGGCCAACGTCCTGACTTTC
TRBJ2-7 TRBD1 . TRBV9 CASSPSGTDYYEQYF TGTGCCAGCAGCCCCTCCGGGACAGATTATTACGAGCAGTACTTC
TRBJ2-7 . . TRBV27 CASIEGYYEQYF TGTGCCAGCATCGAAGGGTATTACGAGCAGTACTTC
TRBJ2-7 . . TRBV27 CASSLRGMGILYF TGTGCCAGCAGTTTACGGGGAATGGGTATACTGTACTTC
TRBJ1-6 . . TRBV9 CASSVKGGDSPLHF TGTGCCAGCAGCGTAAAAGGGGGGGATTCACCCCTCCACTTT
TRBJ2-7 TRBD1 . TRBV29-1 CSVKQGAHEQYF TGCAGCGTTAAACAGGGGGCGCACGAGCAGTACTTC
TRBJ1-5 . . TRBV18 CASSPLAGDQPQHF TGTGCCAGCTCACCACTAGCAGGGGATCAGCCCCAGCATTTT
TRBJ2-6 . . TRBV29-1 CSVITSGANVLTF TGCAGTGTTATAACCTCTGGGGCCAACGTCCTGACTTTC
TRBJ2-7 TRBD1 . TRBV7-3 CASSDKAGTGPGEQYF TGTGCCAGCAGCGATAAAGCCGGGACAGGCCCCGGAGAGCAGTACTTC
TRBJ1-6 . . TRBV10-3 CAISPRTGLDSPLHF TGTGCCATCAGTCCTAGAACAGGGTTGGATTCACCCCTCCACTTT
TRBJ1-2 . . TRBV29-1 CSVVARGYTF TGCAGCGTTGTAGCGAGAGGCTACACCTTC
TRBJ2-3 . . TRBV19 CASSIPGLLRTDTQYF TGTGCCAGTAGTATCCCAGGGCTTTTGCGCACAGATACGCAGTATTTT
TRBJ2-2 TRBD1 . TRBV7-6 CASSLFSGGSGELFF TGTGCCAGCAGCTTATTTTCAGGGGGCTCCGGGGAGCTGTTTTTT
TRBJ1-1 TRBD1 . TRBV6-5 CASFRTGTSVAFF TGTGCCAGCTTCCGGACAGGAACGTCTGTAGCTTTCTTT
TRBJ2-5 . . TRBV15 CATSSRLLGVETQYF TGTGCCACCAGCAGCCGCCTCTTAGGGGTGGAGACCCAGTACTTC
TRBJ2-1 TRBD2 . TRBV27 CASSLSLAGGLDEQFF TGTGCCAGCAGTCTAAGCCTAGCGGGGGGGCTTGATGAGCAGTTCTTC
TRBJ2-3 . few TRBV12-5 CASGLVPVGTDTQYF TGTGCTAGTGGTTTGGTGCCAGTGGGGACAGATACGCAGTATTTT
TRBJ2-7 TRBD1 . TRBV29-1 CSVADNRGNPYEQYF TGCAGCGTAGCAGATAACAGGGGAAATCCTTACGAGCAGTACTTC
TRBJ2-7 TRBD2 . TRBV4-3 CASSQGSGNEQYF TGCGCCAGCAGCCAAGGGAGCGGGAACGAGCAGTACTTC
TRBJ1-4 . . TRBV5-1 CASSLDPTTNEKLFF TGCGCCAGCAGCTTGGATCCGACAACTAATGAAAAACTGTTTTTT
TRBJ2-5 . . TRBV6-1 CASSEGRPQETQYF TGTGCCAGCAGTGAAGGGAGGCCTCAAGAGACCCAGTACTTC
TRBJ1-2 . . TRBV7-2 CASSFDRSGYTF TGTGCCAGCAGCTTCGACAGATCTGGCTACACCTTC
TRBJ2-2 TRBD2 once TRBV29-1 CSVGPSGGRGTGELFF TGCAGCGTTGGCCCTAGCGGGGGTCGAGGCACCGGGGAGCTGTTTTTT
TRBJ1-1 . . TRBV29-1 CSVQGNEAFF TGCAGCGTCCAGGGGAATGAAGCTTTCTTT
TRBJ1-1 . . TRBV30 CAWSGPLNTEAFF TGTGCCTGGTCCGGGCCCCTAAACACTGAAGCTTTCTTT
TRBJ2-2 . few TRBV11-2 CASSPGTFTGELFF TGTGCCAGCAGCCCCGGGACTTTCACCGGGGAGCTGTTTTTT
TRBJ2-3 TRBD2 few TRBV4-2 CASSEKPSGGRDTQYF TGTGCCAGCAGCGAAAAGCCTAGCGGGGGACGGGATACGCAGTATTTT
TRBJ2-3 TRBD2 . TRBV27 CATAGLAETDTQYF TGTGCCACCGCCGGACTAGCGGAAACAGATACGCAGTATTTT
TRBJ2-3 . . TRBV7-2 CASTPATDTQYF TGTGCCAGCACCCCGGCTACAGATACGCAGTATTTT
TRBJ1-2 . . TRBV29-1 CSVDEQGYPARGYTF TGCAGCGTTGATGAACAGGGATATCCTGCACGTGGCTACACCTTC
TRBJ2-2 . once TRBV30 CAWSLEGTNTGELFF TGTGCCTGGAGTCTGGAAGGGACGAACACCGGGGAGCTGTTTTTT
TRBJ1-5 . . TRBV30 CAYSLGLNQPQHF TGTGCCTACTCCTTGGGACTTAATCAGCCCCAGCATTTT
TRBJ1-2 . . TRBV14 CASSQDESQIGYTF TGTGCCAGCAGCCAAGATGAATCCCAAATTGGCTACACCTTC
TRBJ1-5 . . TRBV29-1 CSVRDSNQPQHF TGCAGCGTCCGGGACAGCAATCAGCCCCAGCATTTT
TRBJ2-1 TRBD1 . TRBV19 CASSIARTGWGNEQFF TGTGCCAGTAGTATAGCACGGACAGGGTGGGGCAATGAGCAGTTCTTC
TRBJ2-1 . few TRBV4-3 CASSQGQSSYNEQFF TGCGCCAGCAGCCAAGGCCAGAGCTCCTACAATGAGCAGTTCTTC
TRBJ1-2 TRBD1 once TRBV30 CAWSVRTGDRGYTF TGTGCCTGGAGTGTAAGGACAGGGGATCGAGGCTACACCTTC